The next 3 T cell receptor beta chains were all read from a single sample in a study of T cells in Graves' hyperthyroidism and ophthalmopathy. Researchers took RNA transcripts and amplified the TCR beta CDR3 regions from them. HTBI primers were employed in a first-round RT-PCR of the TCR CDR3. In TCRdb, the multiplex PCR reads were re-called with MiXCR into one record per CDR3 protein. The table lists roughly 500,000 distinct CDR3 sequences, approximately 15% of them singletons. Material for sequencing was blood. The origin of the receptors is a woman aged 30 to 39 with Graves' hyperthyroidism that later progressed to Graves' ophthalmopathy.

As concerns this clonotype: A much larger clone sits a single nucleotide away, making a read error possible. The gene calls are TRBV3-1 and TRBJ1-6; D is unclear. The V and J ends lost 4 bases and 12 bases respectively, with 10 bases between them. The CDR3 length is 12 residues. The germline V gene encodes CDR1 LGHDT and CDR2 YNNKEL (reference sequence). The CDR3 here is CASSPGWLPLHF. CDR3 sequence (DNA): TGTGCCAGCAGCCCCGGATGGTTACCCCTCCACTTT.

The sample holds many counts of this clonotype. The chain has TRBV10-3 and TRBJ2-7; 9 nucleotides align to TRBD2. This CDR3 region has 15 residues. Germline CDR1 is ENHRY and CDR2 is SYGVKD. Germline trimming cut 6 bases from V and 9 bases from J; bases unmatched to any gene: 15. The CDR3 is CAISAIAGVNFGQYF. For the CDR3, the DNA is TGTGCCATCAGCGCTATAGCGGGAGTGAATTTTGGGCAGTACTTC.

This clonotype was seen repeatedly, ten times or more. The chain uses TRBV30 and TRBJ1-6; D remains ambiguous. Germline V gene lookup returns CDR1 GTSNPN and CDR2 SVGIG (reference sequence). The CDR3 is 14 amino acids. The V end was cut by 7 bases, the J end by 10 bases, with 20 bases between. This CDR3 is CASSGRGGLSPLHF. For the CDR3, the DNA is TGTGCCTCCTCCGGACGTGGTGGGTTGTCACCCCTCCACTTT.